The present entry profiles one T cell receptor (beta chain) with its context. Its antigen is not identified. The trim removed 6 bases at V and 5 bases at J, leaving 5 bases unmatched. The CDR3 runs to 15 residues. Germline CDR1 reads MDHEN; CDR2 reads SYDVKM. PCR involved 60 Vbeta and 13 Jbeta primers. The data were produced by immunoSEQ multiplex PCR, yet TCRdb's version contains in-frame clones alone and is incomplete. The table has about 73,000 clones, about 78% seen once. These data are taken from a study of cytomegalovirus exposure and HLA in healthy donors. Study outcomes and limitations: Earlier findings revealed that most TCR beta V segments proved productive either about 87% or about 30% of the time.

The rearrangement links TRBV28 to TRBJ2-3, with TRBD2 identical over 13 bases. This receptor was obtained from a male donor in good health and CMV-seronegative. Source material: PBMCs. The DNA of the CDR3 is TGTGCCAGCAGAGGACTAGCGGGGGAGGGAGATACGCAGTATTTT. Protein sequence: CASRGLAGEGDTQYF.